One and the same sample provided the 9 T cell receptor beta chains below, sequenced in a study of regulatory T cells in long-lasting Graves disease. Researchers made TCR beta libraries by using iRepertoire HTBI primers and running Arm-PCR on CDR3 regions. TCRdb reprocessed the multiplex PCR reads with MiXCR, giving one entry per CDR3 protein. The table includes approximately 470,000 distinct CDR3 sequences, around 21% detected once. Described time point: persistent/refractory GD, antithyroid drugs over 5 years with positive TRAb. From RNA extracted from PBMCs, the TCR library was made. This sample comprised peripheral blood mononuclear cells (PBMCs), obtained when the disease was refractory, from a patient treated with antithyroid drugs. The receptors derive from a female donor with Graves disease.

V and J are TRBV6-1 and TRBJ2-3; 9 positions agree with TRBD2. The CDR3 has 16 residues. J gave up 2 bases and V 6 bases, and 9 bases lay outside the gene matches. Per the germline V gene, CDR1 is MNHNS and CDR2 is SASEGT. CDR3 nucleotides: TGTGCCAGCAGGGCGGGACTAGCCACTTTCACAGATACGCAGTATTTT. Protein: CASRAGLATFTDTQYF.

The table lists this clonotype with many counts. This chain uses TRBV5-1 with TRBJ1-2, with 11 bases matching TRBD1. The CDR3 extends over 15 amino acids. Trimming at V came to 3 bases and at J to 4 bases, leaving 5 bases not matched to a gene. Germline values: CDR1 SGHRS, CDR2 YFSETQ. This CDR3 reads CASSSGTGGTYGYTF. In DNA form, the CDR3 reads TGCGCCAGCAGCTCCGGGACAGGGGGGACCTATGGCTACACCTTC.

This clonotype has more than one count but fewer than ten. This chain uses TRBV7-6 with TRBJ1-3; D perhaps matches TRBD1 (5 bases). V was pared by 2 bases and J by 4 bases, with 9 bases between. CDR3 size: 14 residues. Germline V gene sequence: CDR1 SGHVS, CDR2 FNYEAQ. CDR3 sequence reads: CASSLPREGNTIYF. DNA of the CDR3: TGTGCCAGCAGCTTACCCAGGGAAGGAAACACCATATATTTT.

As to this clonotype: Being one base from a much bigger clone, this may be a read error. The conserved phenylalanine or tryptophan normally closing the CDR3 is absent here, so this likely arose from a read error. The V gene is TRBV6-1, the J gene TRBJ1-2; D unresolved. V shed 3 bases and J shed 6 bases, with 17 bases lying between them. The CDR3 extends over 15 amino acids. Germline V gene data show CDR1 as MNHNS and CDR2 as SASEGT. The CDR3 DNA follows: TGTGCCAGCAGTGAGTTTTATCGGGGTTCGGATGGCTACACCCTC. The encoded protein is CASSEFYRGSDGYTL.

Notes on this clonotype: Just one base apart from a much larger clone, this may be a read error. This rearrangement joins TRBV28 to TRBJ2-5, with a weak D call TRBD2 (6 bases). CDR1 is MDHEN, CDR2 SYDVKM, per germline. CDR3 size: 14 residues. Written as DNA, the CDR3 is TGTGCCAGCAGTCCCGCCGGACCGGGGGAGACCCAGCACTTC. The encoded protein is CASSPAGPGETQHF.

J is TRBJ1-1 and V is TRBV2; D is uncertain. Per germline, CDR1 SNHLY and CDR2 FYNNEI. The ends were cut back, 5 bases at V and 1 base at J, with 8 bases in the middle. CDR3 length: 13 residues. CDR3 sequence (DNA): TGTGCCAGCAGTACGGATTGGAACACTGAAGCTTTCTTT. Protein: CASSTDWNTEAFF.

DNA for the CDR3: TGTGCCAGCAGTCAGGGAGTGGGGACAGCTAACTATGGCTACACCTTC. This sequence encodes CASSQGVGTANYGYTF. This chain uses TRBV6-2 or TRBV6-3 with TRBJ1-2, with 7 bases aligning to TRBD1. Looked up from germline, CDR1 is MNHEY and CDR2 is SVGEGT. The CDR3 has 16 amino acids. Unmatched junction bases numbered 9, after V lost 5 bases and J lost 0 bases.

This clonotype appeared many times. The chain uses TRBV27 and TRBJ1-2, with 7 bases that match TRBD1. Germline CDR1 reads MNHEY; CDR2 reads SMNVEV (reference sequence). CDR3 size: 14 residues. V was pared by 4 bases and J by 7 bases, with 9 bases of the junction left unmatched. This CDR3 is CASSSLDRAGGYTF. The CDR3 DNA reads TGTGCCAGCAGTTCGCTCGACAGGGCGGGTGGCTACACCTTC.

Notes on this clonotype: Germline and junction disagree at one end, which may indicate a read error. The chain combines TRBV12-3 or TRBV12-4 with TRBJ2-2; D possibly matches TRBD1 or TRBD2 (7 bases each). This CDR3 is 17 amino acids long. CDR3 in DNA: TGTGCCGGCAGTACAAACTCAGGGGGGGTTCGCACCGGGGAGCTGTTTTTT. It encodes CAGSTNSGGVRTGELFF.